This T cell receptor beta chain was documented in a study of CD8+ T cells in alopecia areata. Starting from PBMCs, sorting isolated CD4+ and CD8+ T cells. cDNA serving as the sequencing template came from extracted, reverse transcribed RNA. Sequenced by immunoSEQ multiplex PCR; TCRdb stores in-frame clones only, minus some. The sample includes about 110,000 clones, 59% of them seen just once. The length of the CDR3 is 15 residues. V was pared by 2 bases and J by 5 bases, with 15 bases between. Germline-derived CDR1 and CDR2 are MNHEY and SMNVEV (reference sequence). In its sample, this clone was seen a few times. The antigen is not known. Overall study results and limits: Although TCR sharing was seen in mice, sharing across patients was less clear, possibly for HLA-related reasons. Lesional scalp displayed greater clonality than normal scalp, most notably in alopecia totalis/universalis.

The specimen was CD8+ T cells sorted from blood. This rearrangement joins TRBV27 to TRBJ1-2, with a tentative D call TRBD1 (6 bases). The origin of this receptor is a human donor in good health. CDR3 protein: CASSLAAGVGYGYTF. CDR3 bases: TGTGCCAGCAGTTTAGCGGCAGGGGTGGGGTATGGCTACACCTTC.